The 28 T cell receptor beta chains given below trace back to one sample, sequenced in a study of T cell responses to AZD1222 COVID-19 vaccine. Measured with immunoSEQ multiplex PCR; TCRdb has only the in-frame clones, and not every one. The sample holds tens of thousands of clones, 87% seen once. Sequencing used peripheral blood, obtained 28 days after the second AZD1222 dose. These receptors were taken from an adult who received the AZD1222 COVID-19 vaccine.

The chain uses TRBV7-8 and TRBJ2-2; D gene unclear. The germline V and J ends were trimmed by 5 bases and 3 bases, with 10 bases remaining between them. The CDR3 sequence is 14 residues long. CDR1 and CDR2 (germline): SGHVS, FQNEAQ. The CDR3 DNA reads as TGTGCCAGCAGCCAGAGTCGGGACACCGGGGAGCTGTTTTTT. Its protein product is CASSQSRDTGELFF. Based on the CDR3 plus reference TRBV7-8 and TRBJ2-2, the full variable domain is GAGVSQSPRYKVAKRGQDVALRCDPISGHVSLFWYQQALGQGPEFLTYFQNEAQLDKSGLPSDRFFAERPEGSVSTLKIQRTQQEDSAVYLCASSQSRDTGELFFGEGSRLTVL.

CDR3 sequence: CASIPEVPTEAFF. CDR3 bases: TGTGCCAGCATCCCGGAAGTTCCCACTGAAGCTTTCTTT. The chain combines TRBV28 with TRBJ1-1; D unclear. Deletions cut 7 bases from V and 4 bases from J, with 13 bases between. CDR1 and CDR2 from the germline V gene are MDHEN and SYDVKM. The CDR3 sequence is 13 residues long.

Note on this clone: Other DNA sequences within the sample encode an identical CDR3. The chain has TRBV7-2 and TRBJ1-2; 8 bases align to TRBD1. This CDR3 is 13 amino acids long. J gave up 4 bases and V 6 bases, and 4 bases lay outside the gene matches. CDR1 SGHTA and CDR2 FQGNSA come from the germline V gene. CDR3 amino acids: CASSAGQGYGYTF. The DNA of the CDR3 is TGTGCCAGCAGTGCCGGACAGGGCTATGGCTACACCTTC. The full variable domain, its missing parts supplied by reference TRBV7-2 and TRBJ1-2, is GAGVSQSPSNKVTEKGKDVELRCDPISGHTALYWYRQSLGQGLEFLIYFQGNSAPDKSGLPSDRFSAERTGGSVSTLTIQRTQQEDSAVYLCASSAGQGYGYTFGSGTRLTVV.

V is TRBV7-9 and J is TRBJ2-3, with 8 bases identical to TRBD1. The germline V gene encodes CDR1 SEHNR and CDR2 FQNEAQ (reference sequence). CDR3 size: 15 residues. V gave up 6 bases and J gave up 0 bases; unmatched junction bases: 5. The CDR3 spells CASRTGVGSTDTQYF. CDR3 DNA sequence: TGTGCCAGCAGGACAGGGGTGGGGAGCACAGATACGCAGTATTTT.

This chain links TRBV12-3 or TRBV12-4 with TRBJ1-2, with D unresolved. The V end was cut by 6 bases, the J end by 4 bases, with 12 bases between. This CDR3 comprises 13 residues. DNA for the CDR3: TGTGCCAGCAGACTAGGACTCACCTATGGCTACACCTTC. It yields the protein CASRLGLTYGYTF.

This clone appeared a single time. This chain joins TRBV28 and TRBJ1-5; D unclear. V lost 5 bases to trimming and J lost 5 bases, with 10 bases between them. Germline CDR1 reads MDHEN; CDR2 reads SYDVKM. This CDR3 is 13 amino acids long. The CDR3 sequence is CASSLISDQPQHF. CDR3 coding DNA: TGTGCCAGCAGTCTCATTTCGGATCAGCCCCAGCATTTT. The entire variable domain, with the rest obtained from reference TRBV28 and TRBJ1-5, is as follows: DVKVTQSSRYLVKRTGEKVFLECVQDMDHENMFWYRQDPGLGLRLIYFSYDVKMKEKGDIPEGYSVSREKKERFSLILESASTNQTSMYLCASSLISDQPQHFGDGTRLSIL.

The chain employs TRBV27 and TRBJ2-4, with 8 nucleotides matching TRBD1. The CDR3 is made up of 18 amino acids. Germline V gives CDR1 MNHEY, CDR2 SMNVEV (reference sequence). J was trimmed by 0 bases and V by 6 bases; bases with no gene match: 13. CDR3 coding DNA: TGTGCCAGCAGCCAGGGGGCCACGACCCCACTAGCCAAAAACATTCAGTACTTC. It yields the protein CASSQGATTPLAKNIQYF.

V is TRBV6-5 and J is TRBJ2-5; 7 nucleotides align to TRBD2. V was pared by 4 bases and J by 5 bases, with 7 bases of the junction left unmatched. CDR3 length: 14 amino acids. Germline-derived CDR1 and CDR2 are MNHEY and SVGAGI. The CDR3 DNA reads TGTGCCAGCAGTTTCCTAGCGGTACATGAGACCCAGTACTTC. It specifies CASSFLAVHETQYF.

The chain recombines TRBV27 with TRBJ2-3, with 9 nucleotides matching TRBD2. The CDR3 has 17 amino acids. CDR1 is MNHEY and CDR2 is SMNVEV in the germline V gene (reference sequence). With V trimmed by 4 bases and J by 1 base, 9 bases remained unmatched. In DNA form, the CDR3 reads TGTGCCAGCAGTTGGGGGGGTGCGGGAGGGGGCACAGATACGCAGTATTTT. It specifies CASSWGGAGGGTDTQYF.

V is TRBV19 and J is TRBJ1-5; no firm D call. CDR1 and CDR2 (germline): LNHDA, SQIVND (reference sequence). There are 16 residues in the CDR3. V was trimmed by 4 bases and J by 6 bases, leaving 19 bases between them. In nucleotides, the CDR3 is TGTGCCAGTAGTAGGGGTTACGGGAGAGGTGGTCAGCCCCAGCATTTT. Amino acid sequence: CASSRGYGRGGQPQHF.

This clone was seen just once. The V and J genes are TRBV6-5 and TRBJ1-5; maybe TRBD1 (5 bases). The CDR3 extends over 12 amino acids. V was pared by 8 bases and J by 7 bases, with 12 bases between. Per the germline V gene, CDR1 is MNHEY and CDR2 is SVGAGI. The CDR3 region has the DNA TGTGCCAGCTGGGACGGCGGACAGCCCCAGCATTTT. It is translated as CASWDGGQPQHF.

This clone was picked up one time. The CDR3 DNA is TGCGCCAGCAGCGTACAGGGATTAGGGACTGAAGCTTTCTTT. This sequence encodes CASSVQGLGTEAFF. The rearrangement links TRBV5-1 to TRBJ1-1; perhaps TRBD1 as D (6 bases). CDR3 size: 14 residues. V shed 4 bases and J shed 5 bases, with 15 bases lying between them. Germline loops: CDR1 SGHRS, CDR2 YFSETQ.

The chain employs TRBV19 and TRBJ1-2; D remains ambiguous. Germline values: CDR1 LNHDA, CDR2 SQIVND (reference sequence). Deletions cut 3 bases from V and 0 bases from J, with 14 bases between. CDR3 length: 16 residues. Written as DNA, the CDR3 is TGTGCCAGTAGTATCCAATTATACGCAGCTAACTATGGCTACACCTTC. This codes for CASSIQLYAANYGYTF.

The chain combines TRBV7-6 with TRBJ2-3, with D maybe TRBD2 (6 bases). Trimming pared 5 bases from V and 0 bases from J, leaving 6 bases between. Germline-derived CDR1 and CDR2 are SGHVS and FNYEAQ. The CDR3 totals 13 residues. Written as DNA, the CDR3 is TGTGCCAGCAGCAGCGGGAGCACAGATACGCAGTATTTT. Translating gives CASSSGSTDTQYF.

This chain joins TRBV6-4 and TRBJ1-5; no firm D call. The V gene's germline CDR1 is MRHNA and CDR2 SNTAGT. The V and J ends lost 8 bases and 3 bases respectively, with 11 bases between them. The CDR3 totals 13 residues. The CDR3 is CASAVVSNQPQHF. The DNA for the CDR3 is TGTGCCAGCGCGGTAGTGTCCAATCAGCCCCAGCATTTT.

This chain uses TRBV19 with TRBJ1-6; maybe TRBD1 (5 bases). Germline CDR1 and CDR2: LNHDA and SQIVND (reference sequence). V dropped 4 bases and J dropped 6 bases, with 13 bases sitting between them. The CDR3 has 15 residues. The CDR3 DNA follows: TGTGCCAGTAGTAGACAGAACGTTCCTAATTCACCCCTCCACTTT. This gives the protein CASSRQNVPNSPLHF.

The chain recombines TRBV18 with TRBJ2-5, with D maybe TRBD2 (5 bases). This CDR3 has 14 residues. Trimming left V 0 bases short and J 1 base short, with 6 bases between. Germline loops: CDR1 KGHSH, CDR2 LQKENI. Written as DNA, the CDR3 is TGTGCCAGCTCACCACCCGAGGGCCAAGAGACCCAGTACTTC. This codes for CASSPPEGQETQYF. The entire variable domain, with the rest obtained from reference TRBV18 and TRBJ2-5, is as follows: NAGVMQNPRHLVRRRGQEARLRCSPMKGHSHVYWYRQLPEEGLKFMVYLQKENIIDESGMPKERFSAEFPKEGPSILRIQQVVRGDSAAYFCASSPPEGQETQYFGPGTRLLVL.

The J gene is TRBJ1-3, the V gene TRBV6-1; D remains unclear. The ends were cut back, 5 bases at V and 0 bases at J, with 8 bases in the middle. Germline V gene lookup returns CDR1 MNHNS and CDR2 SASEGT. This CDR3 region has 14 residues. DNA for the CDR3: TGTGCCAGCAGTCCAGAGTACTCTGGAAACACCATATATTTT. This sequence encodes CASSPEYSGNTIYF.

This rearrangement joins TRBV27 to TRBJ2-7; no clear D gene. There are 13 residues in the CDR3. Germline lookup yields CDR1 MNHEY and CDR2 SMNVEV (reference sequence). Trimming stripped 2 bases from V and 4 bases from J, with 9 bases between. CDR3 region: CASSLTGRYEQYF. In DNA form, the CDR3 reads TGTGCCAGCAGTTTAACCGGTCGGTACGAGCAGTACTTC.

This clone was seen a few times. The rearrangement links TRBV3-1 (or the pseudogene TRBV3-2) to TRBJ2-5, with D possibly TRBD2 on 6 matching bases. This CDR3 is 14 amino acids long. Trimming took off 0 bases at V and 2 bases at J, with 7 bases between the two ends. Germline CDR1 reads LGHDT; CDR2 reads YNNKEL (reference sequence). CDR3 bases: TGTGCCAGCAGCCAAGATGGGGGGCAAGAGACCCAGTACTTC. It specifies CASSQDGGQETQYF.

Worth noting for this clone: A read error may produce the germline difference seen at one junction end. The chain couples TRBV2 to TRBJ2-7; D possibly corresponds to TRBD2 (5 bases). Per germline, CDR1 SNHLY and CDR2 FYNNEI. This CDR3 comprises 14 residues. CDR3 residues: CASREGGPIDEQYF. The DNA for the CDR3 is TGTGCCAGCAGGGAAGGAGGTCCGATTGACGAGCAGTACTTC.

V gene TRBV4-3 combines with J gene TRBJ1-4; possibly TRBD1 for D (5 bases). CDR3 length equals 13 residues. Germline V gives CDR1 LGHNA, CDR2 YSLEER. V was shortened by 4 bases and J by 8 bases, with 11 bases between the two germline ends. The CDR3 loop reads CASSLNQGEKLFF. For the CDR3, the DNA is TGCGCCAGCAGCCTTAACCAGGGAGAAAAACTGTTTTTT.

This clone was observed once. This chain links TRBV6-2 or TRBV6-3 with TRBJ1-6; a weak D match, TRBD1 (6 bases). The CDR3 is 15 residues long. V lost 1 base and J lost 10, with 14 bases in between. CDR1 and CDR2 from the germline V gene are MNHEY and SVGEGT. The CDR3 protein is CASSYFQGTGSPLHF. CDR3 nucleotides: TGTGCCAGCAGTTACTTTCAGGGGACTGGATCACCCCTCCACTTT.

This clone has just one count. The chain links TRBV7-2 to TRBJ2-2, with 8 bases aligning to TRBD2. The V gene's germline CDR1 is SGHTA and CDR2 FQGNSA. The CDR3 spans 17 residues. V was pared by 0 bases and J by 6 bases, with 9 bases of the junction left unmatched. Written as DNA, the CDR3 is TGTGCCAGCAGCTTAGCCACGGCGGGGGGCGGGTCCGGGGAGCTGTTTTTT. As protein: CASSLATAGGGSGELFF. Supplemented by reference TRBV7-2 and TRBJ2-2, the full variable domain reads GAGVSQSPSNKVTEKGKDVELRCDPISGHTALYWYRQSLGQGLEFLIYFQGNSAPDKSGLPSDRFSAERTGGSVSTLTIQRTQQEDSAVYLCASSLATAGGGSGELFFGEGSRLTVL.

Comments on this clone: One junction end disagrees with the germline gene, perhaps due to a read error. The chain has TRBV9 and TRBJ2-1, with 7 bases aligning to TRBD2. The CDR3 has 11 amino acids. The germline V gene has CDR1 SGDLS and CDR2 YYNGEE. The CDR3 sequence: CASSFSGSFIF. Written as DNA, the CDR3 is TGTGCCAGCAGTTTTAGCGGGTCCTTCATCTTC.

This clone was counted a single time. The V gene is TRBV2, the J gene TRBJ2-1; TRBD2 matches at 7 bases. J lost 6 bases, V lost 2 bases, and 10 bases had no gene match. Germline V gene sequence: CDR1 SNHLY, CDR2 FYNNEI. The CDR3 extends over 16 amino acids. The CDR3 DNA sequence: TGTGCCAGCAGTGAAATTAAGGGCTCGGGGGGCAATGAGCAGTTCTTC. This codes for CASSEIKGSGGNEQFF.

The chain uses TRBV9 and TRBJ2-3; TRBD2 matches 9 bases. Germline V gene sequence: CDR1 SGDLS, CDR2 YYNGEE. With V trimmed by 1 base and J by 6 bases, 3 bases remained unmatched. The CDR3 length is 14 residues. The CDR3 nucleotides are TGTGCCAGCAGCGTAAGCGGGAGGACGGATACGCAGTATTTT. Its protein is CASSVSGRTDTQYF.

The J gene is TRBJ1-2, the V gene TRBV2; no firm D call. Per the germline V gene, CDR1 is SNHLY and CDR2 is FYNNEI. V lost 7 bases to trimming and J lost 8 bases, with 26 bases between them. This CDR3 is 16 amino acids long. The CDR3 loop reads CASKVVPRVGRRGYTF. The DNA of the CDR3 is TGTGCCAGCAAAGTGGTGCCCCGGGTAGGGAGGAGAGGCTACACCTTC.